These 26 T cell receptor beta chains share one sample of origin, sequenced in a study of Ad26.COV2.S vaccination and SARS-CoV-2 variants. Noted treatment: around 19 received Ad26.COV2.S at low or high dose, single or two shots; roughly five received placebo; per-sample allocation not given. Day 63 after the first vaccine or placebo injection was the time point for sampling. Profiled with immunoSEQ multiplex PCR; TCRdb holds only in-frame clones, not every one. The sample has some 480,000 clones, around 85% seen once. This specimen was peripheral blood, taken in a trial of Ad26.COV2.S vaccine versus placebo. The receptor set was obtained from a person between 18 and 65 years old who received the Ad26.COV2.S COVID-19 vaccine or a placebo.

The gene calls are TRBV30 and TRBJ1-2; a possible D gene is TRBD1 (6 bases). CDR1 is GTSNPN and CDR2 is SVGIG in the germline V gene (reference sequence). The CDR3 sequence is 14 residues long. Trimming pared 4 bases from V and 4 bases from J, leaving 16 bases between. CDR3 protein: CAWMPKGQPYGYTF. CDR3 DNA sequence: TGTGCCTGGATGCCGAAAGGACAGCCCTATGGCTACACCTTC.

Details on this clone: The sample has other DNA sequences that encode this CDR3 too. V gene TRBV28 combines with J gene TRBJ1-2; tentatively, D is TRBD1 (5 bases). Trimming shortened V by 2 bases and J by 5 bases, and 6 bases separated the two germline ends. Germline CDR1 and CDR2: MDHEN and SYDVKM. CDR3 length: 12 amino acids. CDR3 coding DNA: TGTGCCAGCAGTTTAGGGGGGTATGGCTACACCTTC. Its protein product is CASSLGGYGYTF.

The chain couples TRBV7-9 to TRBJ1-4, with D perhaps matching TRBD1 (5 bases). CDR3 length equals 19 residues. The germline V gene encodes CDR1 SEHNR and CDR2 FQNEAQ (reference sequence). Deletions cut 5 bases from V and 0 bases from J, with 22 bases between. For the CDR3, the DNA is TGTGCCAGCAGCCCCCCCGCGCGGCAGGGAGGAGCAACTAATGAAAAACTGTTTTTT. Amino acid sequence: CASSPPARQGGATNEKLFF.

Regarding this clone: This CDR3 is also generated by other DNA sequences in the sample. The chain recombines TRBV25-1 with TRBJ1-2; D gene uncertain. The CDR3 contains 11 residues. Germline CDR1 and CDR2: MGHDK and SYGVNS. With 4 bases removed from V and 8 bases from J, the gap between germline ends came to 8 bases. CDR3 nucleotides: TGTGCCAGCAGTGTCGGTGGCGGCTACACCTTC. This codes for CASSVGGGYTF.

This chain uses TRBV7-2 with TRBJ1-2; TRBD1 agrees at 8 bases. The CDR3 contains 16 residues. J gave up 3 bases and V 2 bases, and 8 bases lay outside the gene matches. Germline lookup yields CDR1 SGHTA and CDR2 FQGNSA. The CDR3 coding sequence is TGTGCCAGCAGCTTATCCGGGACAGGCGCATACTATGGCTACACCTTC. Amino acids: CASSLSGTGAYYGYTF.

This chain connects TRBV6-5 to TRBJ2-7, with D uncertain. The CDR3 extends over 13 amino acids. V lost 4 bases to trimming and J lost 6 bases, with 13 bases between them. Per the germline V gene, CDR1 is MNHEY and CDR2 is SVGAGI. The CDR3, as DNA: TGTGCCAGCAGTTGGGGTCCTCTGCGCGAGCAGTACTTC. It translates to CASSWGPLREQYF.

The chain employs TRBV25-1 and TRBJ1-1; D not certain. Trimming left V 2 bases short and J 3 bases short, with 7 bases between. Germline CDR1 MGHDK, CDR2 SYGVNS. The CDR3 is made up of 13 amino acids. The chain's CDR3 is CASSEKGYTEAFF. DNA for the CDR3: TGTGCCAGCAGTGAAAAAGGGTACACTGAAGCTTTCTTT. Full variable domain (rest looked up from reference TRBV25-1 and TRBJ1-1): EADIYQTPRYLVIGTGKKITLECSQTMGHDKMYWYQQDPGMELHLIHYSYGVNSTEKGDLSSESTVSRIRTEHFPLTLESARPSHTSQYLCASSEKGYTEAFFGQGTRLTVV.

This chain uses TRBV18 with TRBJ2-2, with D possibly being TRBD1 or TRBD2 (6 bases each). The CDR3 runs to 16 residues. V was cut by 3 bases and J by 2 bases, with 13 bases left in between. In germline, CDR1 is KGHSH, CDR2 LQKENI. CDR3 protein: CASSPQGGGNTGELFF. The CDR3 bases are TGTGCCAGCTCACCCCAAGGAGGGGGTAACACCGGGGAGCTGTTTTTT.

The chain has TRBV10-3 and TRBJ2-3; 7 bases map to TRBD1. The CDR3 has 15 residues. The V gene's germline CDR1 is ENHRY and CDR2 SYGVKD. J gave up 0 bases and V 5 bases, and 5 bases lay outside the gene matches. The CDR3 sequence is CAISQDRRSTDTQYF. CDR3 sequence (DNA): TGTGCCATCAGTCAGGACAGGAGGAGCACAGATACGCAGTATTTT.

In DNA form, the CDR3 reads TGTGCCAGCAGTAGAATGGGACAGAGCAATGAGCAGTTCTTC. This gives the protein CASSRMGQSNEQFF. The V and J genes are TRBV28 and TRBJ2-1; 7 bases map to TRBD1. CDR1 and CDR2 (germline): MDHEN, SYDVKM. V lost 5 bases, J lost 6 bases, and 7 bases stayed unmatched. The CDR3 is 14 residues long.

The chain recombines TRBV6-5 with TRBJ1-4; the D gene is possibly TRBD1 (5 bases). Between the trimmed V and J ends, which lost 7 bases and 0 bases, there was a span of 9 bases. There are 14 residues in the CDR3. Looked up from germline, CDR1 is MNHEY and CDR2 is SVGAGI. The CDR3, as DNA: TGTGCCAGCAATATAGGGGCAACTAATGAAAAACTGTTTTTT. It encodes CASNIGATNEKLFF.

Worth noting for this clone: Other DNA sequences in the same sample also yield this CDR3. The chain couples TRBV7-9 to TRBJ2-3; unclear D gene. Trimming pared 0 bases from V and 2 bases from J, leaving 6 bases between. CDR3 length: 14 amino acids. From germline, CDR1 is SEHNR and CDR2 FQNEAQ (reference sequence). The CDR3 loop reads CASSLAGDTDTQYF. DNA of the CDR3: TGTGCCAGCAGCTTAGCTGGGGACACAGATACGCAGTATTTT. Drawing the rest from reference TRBV7-9 and TRBJ2-3, the complete variable domain is DTGVSQNPRHKITKRGQNVTFRCDPISEHNRLYWYRQTLGQGPEFLTYFQNEAQLEKSRLLSDRFSAERPKGSFSTLEIQRTEQGDSAMYLCASSLAGDTDTQYFGPGTRLTVL.

This sequence joins TRBV5-1 and TRBJ1-1; D ambiguous. Deletions cut 0 bases from V and 8 bases from J, with 5 bases between. Germline-derived CDR1 and CDR2 are SGHRS and YFSETQ. The CDR3 runs to 11 residues. The CDR3 region has the DNA TGCGCCAGCAGCTTGGGCAGAGAAGCTTTCTTT. Protein: CASSLGREAFF. Combining the CDR3 with reference TRBV5-1 and TRBJ1-1 gives the whole variable domain KAGVTQTPRYLIKTRGQQVTLSCSPISGHRSVSWYQQTPGQGLQFLFEYFSETQRNKGNFPGRFSGRQFSNSRSEMNVSTLELGDSALYLCASSLGREAFFGQGTRLTVV.

The CDR3 here is CASRRKGGGQPYEQYF. In DNA form, the CDR3 reads TGTGCCAGCAGACGTAAGGGGGGGGGACAGCCCTACGAGCAGTACTTC. This rearrangement joins TRBV7-8 to TRBJ2-7; D is tentatively TRBD1 or TRBD2 (7 bases each). The length of the CDR3 is 16 residues. Germline values: CDR1 SGHVS, CDR2 FQNEAQ. The germline V and J ends were trimmed by 6 bases and 2 bases, with 20 bases remaining between them.

This clone was detected once. V is TRBV10-3 and J is TRBJ1-2, with 8 positions matching TRBD1. The CDR3 sequence is 16 residues long. V gave up 3 bases and J gave up 7 bases; unmatched junction bases: 13. Looked up from germline, CDR1 is ENHRY and CDR2 is SYGVKD. The CDR3 DNA is TGTGCCATCAGTGAAGACAGGGGCCTAGTAGGTCGTGGCTACACCTTC. As protein: CAISEDRGLVGRGYTF.

The V and J genes are TRBV5-1 and TRBJ2-3; no reliable D call. Trimming left V 2 bases short and J 3 bases short, with 7 bases between. The CDR3 covers 13 residues. Germline CDR1 and CDR2: SGHRS and YFSETQ. For the CDR3, the DNA is TGCGCCAGCAGCTTAGAAAGTACAGATACGCAGTATTTT. Protein: CASSLESTDTQYF.

The chain employs TRBV6-2 or TRBV6-3 and TRBJ2-7; TRBD1 might be the D (5 bases). Trimming removed 6 bases from V and 7 bases from J, with 19 bases in between. The CDR3 contains 14 residues. Germline V CDR1 and CDR2: MNHEY, SVGEGT. The CDR3 DNA reads TGTGCCAGCAGCGAGGTCAGGGTAATCGGGGAGCAGTACTTC. Its protein product is CASSEVRVIGEQYF.

V and J are TRBV6-1 and TRBJ2-7, with D possibly being TRBD2 (6 bases). The CDR3 has 14 amino acids. Germline CDR1 and CDR2: MNHNS and SASEGT. V lost 0 bases and J lost 2, with 8 bases in between. The CDR3 DNA reads as TGTGCCAGCAGTGAAGCGAGGAGGGCCTACGAGCAGTACTTC. Translation: CASSEARRAYEQYF.

The gene calls are TRBV6-1 and TRBJ1-1; D is uncertain. Germline V gene data show CDR1 as MNHNS and CDR2 as SASEGT. The V and J ends lost 3 bases and 9 bases respectively, with 14 bases between them. The CDR3 length is 13 residues. The CDR3 DNA reads as TGTGCCAGCAGTGAGGAAGGACCCGGAAAAGCTTTCTTT. It encodes CASSEEGPGKAFF.

The chain has TRBV4-3 and TRBJ1-2; 7 bases fit TRBD1. This CDR3 is 17 amino acids long. V lost 0 bases and J lost 5; bases outside the gene matches: 12. Germline V gene lookup returns CDR1 LGHNA and CDR2 YSLEER. This chain's CDR3 is CASSQDHGVGQPYGYTF. For the CDR3, the DNA is TGCGCCAGCAGCCAAGATCATGGGGTGGGACAGCCTTATGGCTACACCTTC.

This clone was seen only a few times. The V gene is TRBV2, the J gene TRBJ1-4, with TRBD1 as a possible D gene (6 bases). V shed 3 bases and J shed 13 bases, with 18 bases lying between them. CDR1 and CDR2 (germline): SNHLY, FYNNEI. This CDR3 region has 14 residues. DNA for the CDR3: TGTGCCAGCAGTGAGGGCCGGGGGCTGCGTCTACTGTTTTTT. Its protein product is CASSEGRGLRLLFF. Full variable domain (missing parts from reference TRBV2 and TRBJ1-4): EPEVTQTPSHQVTQMGQEVILRCVPISNHLYFYWYRQILGQKVEFLVSFYNNEISEKSEIFDDQFSVERPDGSNFTLKIRSTKLEDSAMYFCASSEGRGLRLLFFGSGTQLSVL.

This rearrangement joins TRBV19 to TRBJ2-7, with unresolved D. This CDR3 comprises 12 residues. V was cut by 1 base and J by 5 bases, with 6 bases left in between. Per the germline V gene, CDR1 is LNHDA and CDR2 is SQIVND (reference sequence). The CDR3 region has the DNA TGTGCCAGTAGTATAGGCTTGGACGAGCAGTACTTC. Amino acids: CASSIGLDEQYF.

The V gene is TRBV6-5, the J gene TRBJ2-2; D unresolved. V gave up 6 bases and J gave up 1 base, with 12 bases separating them. Germline values: CDR1 MNHEY, CDR2 SVGAGI. The CDR3 is 15 amino acids. DNA for the CDR3: TGTGCCAGCAGGACCCCCCTAGTGAACACCGGGGAGCTGTTTTTT. Translating gives CASRTPLVNTGELFF.

The rearrangement links TRBV5-5 to TRBJ2-1, with D possibly TRBD2 on 6 matching bases. Germline CDR1 is SGHKS and CDR2 is YYEKEE (reference sequence). This CDR3 is 13 amino acids long. V was trimmed by 2 bases and J by 9 bases, leaving 12 bases between them. CDR3 nucleotides: TGTGCCAGCAGCTTAGTGGGGGGAGGTGAGCAGTTCTTC. Translated: CASSLVGGGEQFF.

The CDR3 spells CASSGAGVEQFF. CDR3 in DNA: TGTGCCAGCAGTGGAGCGGGAGTTGAGCAGTTCTTC. The chain combines TRBV27 with TRBJ2-1, with 8 bases aligning to TRBD2. This CDR3 has 12 residues. Germline assignment: CDR1 MNHEY and CDR2 SMNVEV (reference sequence). V shed 5 bases and J 9 bases; nucleotides not matched to a gene: 3.

This chain links TRBV7-9 with TRBJ2-7; weak D call: TRBD2 (6 bases). Germline values: CDR1 SEHNR, CDR2 FQNEAQ (reference sequence). Trimming left V 3 bases short and J 7 bases short, with 7 bases between. This CDR3 contains 11 residues. CDR3 in amino acids: CASSFGGEQYF. Written as DNA, the CDR3 is TGTGCCAGCAGCTTTGGGGGGGAGCAGTACTTC.